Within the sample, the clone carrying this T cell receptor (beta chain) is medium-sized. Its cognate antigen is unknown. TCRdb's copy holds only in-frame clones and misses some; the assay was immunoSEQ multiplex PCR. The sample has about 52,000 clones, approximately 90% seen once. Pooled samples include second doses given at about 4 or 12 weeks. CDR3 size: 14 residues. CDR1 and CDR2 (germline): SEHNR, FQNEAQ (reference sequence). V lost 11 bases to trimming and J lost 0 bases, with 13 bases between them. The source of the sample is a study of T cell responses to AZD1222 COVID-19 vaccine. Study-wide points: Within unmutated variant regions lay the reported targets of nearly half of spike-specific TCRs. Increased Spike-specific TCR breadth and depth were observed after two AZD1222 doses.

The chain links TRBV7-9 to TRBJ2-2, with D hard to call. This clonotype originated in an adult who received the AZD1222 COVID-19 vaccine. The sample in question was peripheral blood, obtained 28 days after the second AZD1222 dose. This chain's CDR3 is CAGTTNPNTGELFF. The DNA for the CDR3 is TGTGCCGGCACAACTAACCCGAACACCGGGGAGCTGTTTTTT. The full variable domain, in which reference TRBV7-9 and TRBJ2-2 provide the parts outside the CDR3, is DTGVSQNPRHKITKRGQNVTFRCDPISEHNRLYWYRQTLGQGPEFLTYFQNEAQLEKSRLLSDRFSAERPKGSFSTLEIQRTEQGDSAMYLCAGTTNPNTGELFFGEGSRLTVL.